The 24 T cell receptor beta chains presented below share a single source sample, sequenced in a study of STAT3 mutations in large granular lymphocyte leukemia. Study results and caveats: Every T-LGLL patient had at least one immunodominant TCRbeta clonotype.

Antigens of these TCRs are unknown. Repertoires were generated with immunoSEQ multiplex PCR, while TCRdb's copy carries only in-frame clones and drops some. The sample carries 10,000 or so clones, about 78% recorded once. The sample was peripheral blood mononuclear cells. These receptors originate from a man aged 55 to 69 with T-cell large granular lymphocyte leukemia. Some clones in this sample may be carry-over from other donors' samples.

This clone was detected only once. This chain uses TRBV28 with TRBJ2-7; possible D gene TRBD2, 5 bases. Germline V gives CDR1 MDHEN, CDR2 SYDVKM. Trimming removed 6 bases from V and 1 base from J, with 13 bases in between. CDR3 length equals 14 residues. Written as DNA, the CDR3 is TGTGCCAGCAGAACCAGCGGAGAGTCCTACGAGCAGTACTTC. Translation: CASRTSGESYEQYF.

The rearrangement uses TRBV2 and TRBJ2-7; D gene unclear. CDR1 and CDR2 (germline): SNHLY, FYNNEI. V was pared by 7 bases and J by 2 bases, with 6 bases between. CDR3 size: 11 residues. CDR3 protein: CASTATYEQYF. In DNA form, the CDR3 reads TGTGCCAGCACCGCAACCTACGAGCAGTACTTC.

CDR3 residues: CAWSAGLAGGGYNEQFF. CDR3 DNA sequence: TGTGCCTGGAGTGCCGGACTAGCGGGAGGGGGCTACAATGAGCAGTTCTTC. The chain uses TRBV30 and TRBJ2-1; TRBD2 matches at 15 bases. From germline, CDR1 is GTSNPN and CDR2 SVGIG (reference sequence). The CDR3 has 17 residues. Trimming took 1 base from V and 3 from J; bases not matched to a gene: 4.

This clone has more than one count but fewer than ten. The rearrangement joins TRBV20-1 to TRBJ2-1, with D unclear. Germline CDR1 is DFQATT and CDR2 is SNEGSKA (reference sequence). The V end was cut by 6 bases, the J end by 5 bases, with 5 bases between. This CDR3 contains 10 residues. CDR3 region: CSAFHNEQFF. Here the CDR3 DNA reads TGCAGTGCATTCCACAATGAGCAGTTCTTC.

The CDR3 region is CASSPGQVLKETQYF. CDR3 in DNA: TGTGCCAGTAGTCCCGGACAGGTCCTCAAAGAGACCCAGTACTTC. V and J are TRBV19 and TRBJ2-5, with 7 positions matching TRBD1. This CDR3 has 15 amino acids. The germline CDR1 and CDR2 sequences are LNHDA and SQIVND (reference sequence). V shed 5 bases, J shed 3 bases, and the junction held 9 bases outside the gene matches.

The chain carries TRBV4-1 and TRBJ2-2, with 15 nucleotides matching TRBD2. Germline V CDR1 and CDR2: MGHRA, YSYEKL. The V and J ends lost 4 bases and 4 bases, in that order; junction bases with no gene match: 10. The CDR3 length is 19 residues. The CDR3 DNA reads TGCGCCAGCAGCCTCCTCTTCGGACTAGCGGGAGGGGGCACCGGGGAGCTGTTTTTT. Translation: CASSLLFGLAGGGTGELFF.

This clone was detected a few times. The chain recombines TRBV6-1 with TRBJ2-1; D is unclear. Germline CDR1 is MNHNS and CDR2 is SASEGT. The germline V and J ends were trimmed by 8 bases and 2 bases, with 10 bases remaining between them. The CDR3 length is 13 residues. The CDR3: CASALETYNEQFF. CDR3 in DNA: TGTGCCAGCGCCCTGGAGACCTACAATGAGCAGTTCTTC.

This clone was detected only a few times. The rearrangement joins TRBV5-6 to TRBJ2-4, with D tentatively TRBD1 (5 bases). The CDR3 contains 14 residues. The V end was cut by 4 bases, the J end by 3 bases, with 11 bases between. Looked up from germline, CDR1 is SGHDT and CDR2 is YYEEEE. The CDR3 reads CASSERQGKNIQYF. The CDR3 DNA follows: TGTGCCAGCAGCGAACGGCAGGGCAAAAACATTCAGTACTTC.

The J gene is TRBJ1-1, the V gene TRBV4-3, with unresolved D. The V end was cut by 2 bases, the J end by 0 bases, with 16 bases between. The CDR3 is made up of 17 amino acids. The germline V gene has CDR1 LGHNA and CDR2 YSLEER. The CDR3 coding sequence is TGCGCCAGCAGCCAAAATAGATTGAGAGATTTGAACACTGAAGCTTTCTTT. Amino acid sequence: CASSQNRLRDLNTEAFF.

The V gene is TRBV7-2, the J gene TRBJ2-1, with 7 bases aligning to TRBD2. Germline V gene sequence: CDR1 SGHTA, CDR2 FQGNSA. V dropped 6 bases and J dropped 7; count of bases not matched to a gene: 12. The CDR3 length is 15 residues. CDR3 sequence reads: CASSYGRTQTNEQFF. Here the CDR3 DNA reads TGTGCCAGCAGTTACGGGAGGACACAGACTAATGAGCAGTTCTTC.

This clone has only a few counts. V is TRBV18 and J is TRBJ1-4; D is undetermined. Trimming took 3 bases from V and 2 from J, leaving 1 base between them. The CDR3 extends over 12 amino acids. CDR1 is KGHSH and CDR2 is LQKENI in the germline V gene. CDR3: CASSPTNEKLFF. The CDR3 region has the DNA TGTGCCAGCTCACCGACTAATGAAAAACTGTTTTTT.

This rearrangement joins TRBV11-2 to TRBJ2-1, with a weak D call TRBD2 (6 bases). V dropped 1 base and J dropped 9 bases, with 16 bases sitting between them. This CDR3 is built from 15 residues. Per germline, CDR1 SGHAT and CDR2 FQNNGV. The CDR3 loop reads CASSLGDLRWGEQFF. The CDR3 coding sequence is TGTGCCAGCAGCTTAGGGGACTTAAGGTGGGGTGAGCAGTTCTTC.

This sequence joins TRBV25-1 and TRBJ2-1; the match to TRBD2 covers 8 bases. This CDR3 is 15 amino acids long. The germline V gene has CDR1 MGHDK and CDR2 SYGVNS. V was pared by 8 bases and J by 4 bases, with 10 bases of the junction left unmatched. The CDR3 here is CASAVSGIRYNEQFF. CDR3 nucleotides: TGTGCCAGCGCCGTTAGCGGGATTAGATACAATGAGCAGTTCTTC.

The CDR3 protein is CASSWRAIQETQYF. CDR3 in DNA: TGTGCCAGTAGTTGGCGGGCCATCCAAGAGACCCAGTACTTC. This chain connects TRBV19 to TRBJ2-5, with D possibly being TRBD2 (5 bases). Germline CDR1 reads LNHDA; CDR2 reads SQIVND (reference sequence). V dropped 5 bases and J dropped 1 base, with 11 bases sitting between them. The length of the CDR3 is 14 residues. Combining the CDR3 with reference TRBV19 and TRBJ2-5 gives the whole variable domain DGGITQSPKYLFRKEGQNVTLSCEQNLNHDAMYWYRQDPGQGLRLIYYSQIVNDFQKGDIAEGYSVSREKKESFPLTVTSAQKNPTAFYLCASSWRAIQETQYFGPGTRLLVL.

The chain is built from TRBV7-9 and TRBJ2-3, with 11 bases lining up with TRBD2. The CDR3 has 19 amino acids. V was clipped by 3 bases and J by 0 bases; unmatched bases: 11. Germline CDR1 is SEHNR and CDR2 is FQNEAQ (reference sequence). CDR3 nucleotides: TGTGCCAGCAGCTTCCTACACCACTTAGCGGGAGGGAGCACAGATACGCAGTATTTT. Protein: CASSFLHHLAGGSTDTQYF.

V and J are TRBV15 and TRBJ1-2; D is perhaps TRBD1 (6 bases). The CDR3 runs to 15 residues. Germline CDR1 and CDR2: LNHNV and YYDKDF (reference sequence). V was trimmed by 0 bases and J by 4 bases, leaving 12 bases between them. The CDR3: CATSREDSRTYGYTF. The DNA for the CDR3 is TGTGCCACCAGCAGAGAGGACAGCCGTACCTATGGCTACACCTTC.

The chain links TRBV14 to TRBJ2-1, with TRBD2 matching 12 bases. Germline CDR1 SGHDN, CDR2 FVKESK. This CDR3 is built from 15 residues. Losses at the gene ends were 0 bases for V and 10 bases for J; bases not matched to a gene: 4. CDR3 sequence (DNA): TGTGCCAGCAGCCAAGATACGGGGACTAGCGGGGAGCAGTTCTTC. It codes for CASSQDTGTSGEQFF.

This clone was observed once. V gene TRBV5-1 combines with J gene TRBJ2-7; tentative D call: TRBD2 (5 bases). From germline, CDR1 is SGHRS and CDR2 YFSETQ. CDR3 length: 12 residues. V was clipped by 1 base and J by 3 bases, with 5 bases between them. The CDR3 DNA reads as TGCGCCAGCAGCTTGCGGGGCTACGAGCAGTACTTC. This encodes CASSLRGYEQYF. The whole variable domain, remainder taken from reference TRBV5-1 and TRBJ2-7, is KAGVTQTPRYLIKTRGQQVTLSCSPISGHRSVSWYQQTPGQGLQFLFEYFSETQRNKGNFPGRFSGRQFSNSRSEMNVSTLELGDSALYLCASSLRGYEQYFGPGTRLTVT.

This sequence joins TRBV6-6 and TRBJ2-1; 7 bases align to TRBD2. V lost 5 bases to trimming and J lost 10 bases; unmatched junction nucleotides: 11. The CDR3 sequence is 14 residues long. Per the germline V gene, CDR1 is MNHNY and CDR2 is SVGAGI (reference sequence). The CDR3 loop reads CASSPSGIAGEQFF. CDR3 coding DNA: TGTGCCAGCAGTCCCTCGGGGATAGCGGGCGAGCAGTTCTTC.

The chain carries TRBV27 and TRBJ2-3; D is unclear. Germline CDR1 reads MNHEY; CDR2 reads SMNVEV (reference sequence). Trimming stripped 11 bases from V and 2 bases from J, with 5 bases between. This CDR3 has 10 amino acids. The CDR3 region is CAGDTDTQYF. For the CDR3, the DNA is TGTGCCGGCGACACAGATACGCAGTATTTT.

This clone was observed a few times. This sequence joins TRBV6-1 and TRBJ2-7; 8 bases align to TRBD1. This CDR3 is 13 amino acids long. The V segment lost 8 bases and the J segment 6 bases; nucleotides outside the gene matches: 9. Germline V gene sequence: CDR1 MNHNS, CDR2 SASEGT. The CDR3: CASLGQGRAEQYF. The CDR3 DNA is TGTGCCAGCTTAGGACAGGGTAGGGCCGAGCAGTACTTC.

The CDR3, as DNA: TGTGCCAGCAGCACCCACGGTTCGCAAGAGACCCAGTACTTC. Translating gives CASSTHGSQETQYF. The V call is TRBV5-4, the J call TRBJ2-5; D not resolved. V was trimmed by 4 bases and J by 2 bases, leaving 12 bases between them. The germline gives CDR1 SGHNT, CDR2 YYREEE (reference sequence). The CDR3 covers 14 residues. The full variable domain, rest sourced from reference TRBV5-4 and TRBJ2-5, is ETGVTQSPTHLIKTRGQQVTLRCSSQSGHNTVSWYQQALGQGPQFIFQYYREEENGRGNFPPRFSGLQFPNYSSELNVNALELDDSALYLCASSTHGSQETQYFGPGTRLLVL.

This chain connects TRBV27 to TRBJ2-2, with D possibly being TRBD2 (5 bases). Between the trimmed V and J ends, which lost 6 bases and 9 bases, there was a span of 14 bases. The CDR3 is 13 residues long. Looked up from germline, CDR1 is MNHEY and CDR2 is SMNVEV (reference sequence). This chain's CDR3 is CASSWGASRELFF. In DNA, the CDR3 is TGTGCCAGCAGCTGGGGAGCGAGCAGGGAGCTGTTTTTT.

J is TRBJ2-7 and V is TRBV5-1; a weak D match, TRBD1 (5 bases). Germline V CDR1 and CDR2: SGHRS, YFSETQ. The V end was cut by 4 bases, the J end by 4 bases, with 12 bases between. The CDR3 consists of 13 residues. The CDR3 DNA sequence: TGCGCCAGCAGCCAAAACAGGCCGTACGAGCAGTACTTC. It encodes CASSQNRPYEQYF.